One sample yielded the 9 T cell receptor beta chains listed below, sequenced in a study of T-cell memory formation after mild COVID-19. Each CDR3 protein is one row after TCRdb ran MiXCR on the 5' RACE reads. The data hold 250,000 or so distinct CDR3 sequences, with around 10% observed a single time. The source material was PBMCs or a T cell subset sorted from them (not recorded which). Receptors were obtained from a man in his late teens or twenties who had mild COVID-19 (a few samples of this study predate the infection). Cell type and time point are not known.

Ten or more counts support this clonotype. The V and J genes are TRBV14 and TRBJ2-1; perhaps TRBD2 as D (6 bases). Germline V gene lookup returns CDR1 SGHDN and CDR2 FVKESK. Between the trimmed V and J ends, which lost 2 bases and 9 bases, there was a span of 8 bases. The CDR3 sequence is 12 residues long. As DNA, the CDR3 is TGTGCCAGCAGCCAATGGGGAGGTGAGCAGTTCTTC. Its translation: CASSQWGGEQFF.

This clonotype showed up just a few times. This chain links TRBV9 with TRBJ2-1; D remains ambiguous. The V gene's germline CDR1 is SGDLS and CDR2 YYNGEE. Trimming cost V 4 bases and J 9 bases, with 14 bases left between them. This CDR3 is built from 13 residues. The CDR3 DNA reads TGTGCCAGCAGCCCCCGTTCCTCAGCTGAGCAGTTCTTC. Amino acids: CASSPRSSAEQFF.

This clonotype showed up many times. V is TRBV5-1 and J is TRBJ2-3; D gene uncertain. The CDR3 consists of 13 residues. Germline values: CDR1 SGHRS, CDR2 YFSETQ. V lost 4 bases and J lost 1, with 7 bases in between. The CDR3 region is CASSPTGTDTQYF. The DNA for the CDR3 is TGCGCCAGCAGCCCTACCGGCACAGATACGCAGTATTTT.

This clonotype was observed a few times. The chain couples TRBV20-1 to TRBJ2-3; D not certain. CDR1 is DFQATT and CDR2 is SNEGSKA in the germline V gene (reference sequence). The germline V and J ends were trimmed by 6 bases and 2 bases, with 12 bases remaining between them. This CDR3 comprises 13 residues. Here the CDR3 DNA reads TGCAGTGCCCAGGACCCCCCCACAGATACGCAGTATTTT. As protein: CSAQDPPTDTQYF.

V usage is TRBV12-3 or TRBV12-4 and J usage is TRBJ2-2; perhaps TRBD1 as D (5 bases). V shed 6 bases and J shed 6 bases, with 17 bases lying between them. The CDR3 length is 15 residues. CDR3 DNA sequence: TGTGCCAGCAGGGGGCCTAACAGCGTATCCGGGGAGCTGTTTTTT. Translated, it gives CASRGPNSVSGELFF.

This clonotype was seen more than once but under ten times. This chain connects TRBV6-2 or TRBV6-3 to TRBJ1-2; D call uncertain. In germline, CDR1 is MNHEY, CDR2 SVGEGT. The CDR3 spans 14 residues. V was pared by 2 bases and J by 4 bases, with 11 bases between. The CDR3 coding sequence is TGTGCCAGCAGTTACCCTGGAGCTATCTATGGCTACACCTTC. Translation: CASSYPGAIYGYTF.

The rearrangement links TRBV11-2 to TRBJ2-7; weak D call: TRBD2 (6 bases). CDR1 SGHAT and CDR2 FQNNGV come from the germline V gene. The CDR3 runs 17 residues. V lost 2 bases and J 3 bases, leaving 20 bases between the germline ends. The CDR3 loop reads CASSLNSPSGAFYEQYV. For the CDR3, the DNA is TGTGCCAGCAGCTTAAATTCCCCCTCGGGAGCCTTCTACGAGCAGTACGTC.

The rearrangement uses TRBV24-1 and TRBJ2-2; 7 bases line up with TRBD1. The V gene end was trimmed by 0 bases and the J gene end by 4 bases; junction bases not matched to a gene: 4. Germline CDR1 reads KGHDR; CDR2 reads SFDVKD. CDR3 length equals 16 residues. CDR3 in amino acids: CATSDLRQGVTGELFF. The DNA for the CDR3 is TGTGCCACCAGTGATTTGCGGCAGGGGGTCACCGGGGAGCTGTTTTTT.

The gene calls are TRBV3-1 and TRBJ1-5; 10 bases agree with TRBD1. This CDR3 region has 15 residues. The V gene end was trimmed by 1 base and the J gene end by 6 bases; junction bases not matched to a gene: 3. CDR1 and CDR2 from the germline V gene are LGHDT and YNNKEL (reference sequence). The CDR3 spells CASSQGGQGRQPQHF. CDR3 nucleotide sequence: TGTGCCAGCAGCCAAGGGGGACAGGGGCGTCAGCCCCAGCATTTT.